Listed here are 4 T cell receptor beta chains from one sample, sequenced in a study of blood T cells in healthy people across ages. The use of a sample-barcoded 5' primer and a J-beta primer mix characterized a second PCR of about 7 to 12 cycles. TCRdb used MiXCR to reprocess the 5' RACE reads, holding one entry per CDR3 protein. The repertoire consists of approximately 1,700,000 distinct CDR3 sequences, with about 39% occurring once and the leading ten covering under 25%. Sequencing was done on a sample of blood. These receptors originate from a human donor in good health.

This clonotype appeared a few times. The chain joins TRBV9 to TRBJ2-5; 10 positions match TRBD2. The germline V gene has CDR1 SGDLS and CDR2 YYNGEE. There are 14 residues in the CDR3. V was pared by 0 bases and J by 5 bases, with 1 base of the junction left unmatched. The CDR3 DNA is TGTGCCAGCAGCGTAGAGGGACTAGCGGAGACCCAGTACTTC. The encoded protein is CASSVEGLAETQYF.

This clonotype was observed a handful of times. J is TRBJ2-5 and V is TRBV12-3 or TRBV12-4; D assignment may be TRBD1 or TRBD2 (6 bases each). V was cut by 1 base and J by 7 bases, with 19 bases left in between. CDR3 length: 16 amino acids. The CDR3 reads CASSLVAGTLPGTQYF. The DNA of the CDR3 is TGTGCCAGCAGTTTAGTGGCGGGGACACTCCCAGGGACCCAGTACTTC.

CDR3 DNA sequence: TGCGCCAGCAGCCAAGTAAGGACTTATGAAAAACTGTTTTTT. This translates into CASSQVRTYEKLFF. The chain is built from TRBV4-1 and TRBJ1-4, with no clear D. The CDR3 totals 14 residues. Per germline, CDR1 MGHRA and CDR2 YSYEKL. Between the trimmed V and J ends, which lost 1 base and 6 bases, there was a span of 9 bases.

V usage is TRBV20-1 and J usage is TRBJ2-3; no definite D call. The germline V and J ends were trimmed by 0 bases and 0 bases, with 7 bases remaining between them. CDR3 length: 14 residues. Germline V lookup: CDR1 DFQATT, CDR2 SNEGSKA (reference sequence). The CDR3 protein is CSARDAASTDTQYF. The CDR3 nucleotides are TGCAGTGCTAGAGACGCTGCTAGCACAGATACGCAGTATTTT.